This TCR beta chain was identified during a study of T-cell reconstitution after alpha-beta-depleted transplantation in children. Preparation of the TCRbeta library was carried out with unique molecular identifiers. TCRdb re-derived calls from the PCR reads in MiXCR, one entry per CDR3 protein. The repertoire includes about 310,000 distinct CDR3 sequences, around 20% of them detected once, and 11% sits in the top ten. The CDR3 loop spans 14 amino acids. The V gene's germline CDR1 is SGHRS and CDR2 YFSETQ. Deletions cut 4 bases from V and 4 bases from J, with 12 bases between. The input for sequencing was PBMCs, mostly from graft donor cells, taken 180 days after TCRalphabeta/CD19-depleted stem cell transplant. The sequence was collected from a male patient aged 5 to 17 who had a stem cell transplant for acute lymphoblastic leukemia, so the T cells may come from the graft donor. This rearrangement joins TRBV5-1 to TRBJ1-5, with D unclear. Written as DNA, the CDR3 is TGCGCCAGCAGCCGCACCCCCGGGAATCAGCCCCAGCATTTT. Its protein is CASSRTPGNQPQHF.